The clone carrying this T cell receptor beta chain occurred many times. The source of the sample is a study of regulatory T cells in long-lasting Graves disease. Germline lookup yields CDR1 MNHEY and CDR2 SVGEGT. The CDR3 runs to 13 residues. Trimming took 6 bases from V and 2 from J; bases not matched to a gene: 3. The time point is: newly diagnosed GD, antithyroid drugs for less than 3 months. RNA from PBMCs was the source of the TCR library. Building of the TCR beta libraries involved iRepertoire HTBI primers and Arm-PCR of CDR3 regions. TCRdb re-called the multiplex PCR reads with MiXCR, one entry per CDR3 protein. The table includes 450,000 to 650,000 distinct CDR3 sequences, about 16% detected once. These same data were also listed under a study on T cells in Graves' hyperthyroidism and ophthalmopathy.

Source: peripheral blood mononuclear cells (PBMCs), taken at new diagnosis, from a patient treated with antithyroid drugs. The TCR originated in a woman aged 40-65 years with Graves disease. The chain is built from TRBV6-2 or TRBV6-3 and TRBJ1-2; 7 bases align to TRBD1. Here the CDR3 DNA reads TGTGCCAGCAGGCCACAGGGGAACTATGGCTACACCTTC. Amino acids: CASRPQGNYGYTF.